Listed below are T cell receptor beta chains from one sample, sequenced in a study of regulatory T cells in long-lasting Graves disease. In TCRdb, the multiplex PCR reads were re-called with MiXCR into one record per CDR3 protein. The sample records under 450,000 distinct CDR3 sequences, roughly a quarter being singletons. Here the sequenced sample was peripheral blood mononuclear cells (PBMCs), taken when the disease was refractory, from a patient treated with antithyroid drugs. The receptors shown here come from a female donor with Graves disease. The CDR3 runs from the conserved cysteine through the conserved F or W. Each record gives: V gene, CDR3 protein.

>TRBV2
CASSLVGGGQFF
>TRBV28
CASRPSGANTGELFF
>TRBV6-1
CASSASSGVGNQPQHF
>TRBV7-8
CAAGGSGSASYNEQFF
>TRBV20-1
CSASIRQTATNEKLFF
>TRBV28
CASSLAAGTVGSYTF
>TRBV18
CASSRTATGDTEAFF
>TRBV6-5
CASSYLSNYEQYF
>TRBV12-3/TRBV12-4
CASSLRGQEAFF
>TRBV6-1
CASSPQGGYTF
>TRBV30
CAWSRDRAGEQFF
>TRBV11-2
CASSLGGRAGNIQYF
>TRBV28
CASSRLLYEQYF
>TRBV2
CASSQGLAGGSDEQYF
>TRBV2
CASSVTRVGGYTF
>TRBV2
CASSAETGFGGELFF
>TRBV18
CASSGANVLTF
>TRBV2
CASSDRGREYGYTF
>TRBV7-2
CASSRGQGARQPQHF
>TRBV6-2/TRBV6-3
CASKPTGLHTEAFF
>TRBV6-1
CASNPPGPRYEQYF
>TRBV27
CASSSPRTGSGRYEQYF
>TRBV7-8
CASSLESVAQYF
>TRBV3-1
CASSPQGLRLRHEAFF
>TRBV15
CATSRDRGSTDTQYF
>TRBV2
CASSDYSRQYF
>TRBV14
CASSQDLTNYGYTF
>TRBV10-3
CAISANSGKILEQYF
>TRBV2
CASSRLAGAGTDTQYF
>TRBV5-1
CASSKMTGNYEQYF
>TRBV6-1
CASAQDRQGYEQYF
>TRBV7-9
CASSPEPGYEQYF
>TRBV6-1
CAARSFGYEQYF
>TRBV7-2
CASSFEPGGPNIQYF
>TRBV27
CASSLTSDRIYEQYF
>TRBV28
CASSLTFLAGYNEQFF
>TRBV30
CAWRPTGQDPGPQHF
>TRBV27
CASSLTGKQYF
>TRBV5-6
CASSPRSGTGVDEQYF
>TRBV5-1
CASSLLGLAGYSYEQYF
>TRBV6-2/TRBV6-3
CASSYHPWETQYF
>TRBV2
CASSEETNTEAFF
>TRBV6-1
CASSGDRGSNQPQHF
>TRBV12-3/TRBV12-4
CASSFGGAGWTGELFF
>TRBV29-1
CSVGGGRGTGELFF
>TRBV20-1
CSARDGRDRDFETQYF